The next 26 T cell receptor beta chains were all read from a single sample in a study of blood T cell repertoires in COVID-19. Measured with immunoSEQ multiplex PCR; TCRdb has only the in-frame clones, and not every one. The profile shows a few hundred thousand clones, around 89% of them singletons. Source material: peripheral blood. These receptors were taken from a man aged 30-40 years with acute or convalescent COVID-19.

The chain carries TRBV10-1 and TRBJ1-6; the D gene is possibly TRBD1 (5 bases). This CDR3 region has 20 residues. The V end was cut by 5 bases, the J end by 0 bases, with 23 bases between. Germline CDR1 and CDR2: WNHNN and SYGVQD (reference sequence). Here the CDR3 reads CASSWGKGGGRSSYNSPLHF. The CDR3 DNA follows: TGCGCCAGCAGTTGGGGGAAGGGAGGCGGGAGGAGCTCCTATAATTCACCCCTCCACTTT.

The chain links TRBV27 to TRBJ1-2; 7 nucleotides agree with TRBD1. The V and J ends lost 5 bases and 2 bases, in that order; junction bases with no gene match: 11. Germline V gene data show CDR1 as MNHEY and CDR2 as SMNVEV (reference sequence). The CDR3 runs to 16 residues. This CDR3 reads CASSVLSGGRNYGYTF. The DNA of the CDR3 is TGTGCCAGCAGTGTGTTATCAGGGGGTAGGAACTATGGCTACACCTTC.

This chain joins TRBV12-3 or TRBV12-4 and TRBJ2-7, with unresolved D. This CDR3 is built from 11 residues. V lost 5 bases, J lost 2 bases, and 4 bases lay in between. The CDR3 is CASSLPYEQYF. Written as DNA, the CDR3 is TGTGCCAGCAGTCTACCCTACGAGCAGTACTTC.

V is TRBV29-1 and J is TRBJ2-6; D is unresolved. Germline CDR1 is SQVTM and CDR2 is ANQGSEA. CDR3 length: 11 amino acids. The CDR3: CAGYGANVLTF. The CDR3 DNA reads as TGCGCAGGCTATGGGGCCAACGTCCTGACTTTC.

This clone turned up a few times. CDR3 bases: TGTGCCAGCAGCCGAGCACAGACGAACACTGAAGCTTTCTTT. It encodes CASSRAQTNTEAFF. This chain links TRBV3-1 (or the pseudogene TRBV3-2) with TRBJ1-1; D is unclear. The CDR3 contains 14 residues. The V end was cut by 4 bases, the J end by 1 base, with 10 bases between. The germline gives CDR1 LGHDT, CDR2 YNNKEL (reference sequence).

Only a few counts were recorded for this clone. The V call is TRBV20-1, the J call TRBJ1-1; D unresolved. Germline V gives CDR1 DFQATT, CDR2 SNEGSKA (reference sequence). The CDR3 is 14 residues long. Trimming shortened V by 3 bases and J by 4 bases, and 15 bases separated the two germline ends. CDR3 nucleotide sequence: TGCAGTGCTAGTCCGAGATCTACAGTCACTGAAGCTTTCTTT. Encoded protein: CSASPRSTVTEAFF.

Regarding this clone: The sample contains more than one DNA sequence encoding this CDR3. The chain recombines TRBV9 with TRBJ2-5, with TRBD1 matching 11 bases. The germline V gene has CDR1 SGDLS and CDR2 YYNGEE. The CDR3 spans 15 residues. After removal of 1 base from V and 4 bases from J, the junction contained 3 bases not matched to a gene. The CDR3 is CASSVTGTGGETQYF. CDR3 sequence (DNA): TGTGCCAGCAGCGTAACCGGGACAGGGGGAGAGACCCAGTACTTC.

J is TRBJ2-1 and V is TRBV9; 7 nucleotides align to TRBD2. CDR1 and CDR2 (germline): SGDLS, YYNGEE. This CDR3 is 15 amino acids long. Trimming at V came to 2 bases and at J to 5 bases, leaving 7 bases not matched to a gene. CDR3 DNA: TGTGCCAGCAGCGTCTCTAGCGGTCTTAACAATGAGCAGTTCTTC. Translated: CASSVSSGLNNEQFF.

V gene TRBV18 combines with J gene TRBJ1-2; 7 nucleotides match TRBD1. The germline gives CDR1 KGHSH, CDR2 LQKENI. V shed 4 bases, J shed 5 bases, and the junction held 13 bases outside the gene matches. The CDR3 contains 16 residues. CDR3 protein: CASSLMTGLASYGYTF. CDR3 nucleotides: TGTGCCAGCTCACTCATGACAGGGCTTGCCTCATATGGCTACACCTTC.

The rearrangement links TRBV7-9 to TRBJ1-4; TRBD1 agrees at 9 bases. The J segment lost 4 bases and the V segment lost 5 bases, leaving 2 bases of the junction unmatched. This CDR3 is 14 amino acids long. Germline V CDR1 and CDR2: SEHNR, FQNEAQ (reference sequence). The CDR3 region is CASSQGQGNEKLFF. Written as DNA, the CDR3 is TGTGCCAGCAGCCAGGGACAGGGTAATGAAAAACTGTTTTTT.

The rearrangement uses TRBV28 and TRBJ2-2; TRBD1 is a possible D gene (5 bases). This CDR3 spans 16 amino acids. Trimming left V 1 base short and J 1 base short, with 10 bases between. Germline assignment: CDR1 MDHEN and CDR2 SYDVKM. The CDR3 sequence: CASSLSEDKNTGELFF. The CDR3 nucleotides are TGTGCCAGCAGTTTATCCGAGGACAAGAACACCGGGGAGCTGTTTTTT.

The chain links TRBV28 to TRBJ1-6, with 7 bases fitting TRBD1. Germline V gives CDR1 MDHEN, CDR2 SYDVKM. This CDR3 is 16 amino acids long. J was trimmed by 5 bases and V by 7 bases; bases with no gene match: 11. The CDR3 nucleotides are TGTGCCAGCAATGTGGGACAGCTACGAAATAATTCACCCCTCCACTTT. Translation gives CASNVGQLRNNSPLHF.

The chain recombines TRBV27 with TRBJ2-3; D is perhaps TRBD1 (5 bases). Trimming left V 6 bases short and J 0 bases short, with 13 bases between. Looked up from germline, CDR1 is MNHEY and CDR2 is SMNVEV (reference sequence). CDR3 size: 15 residues. The DNA for the CDR3 is TGTGCCAGCAGCCAACAGACAGCTAGCACAGATACGCAGTATTTT. Protein sequence: CASSQQTASTDTQYF.

The genes are TRBV28 and TRBJ1-4; 7 bases are a match to TRBD1. The germline gives CDR1 MDHEN, CDR2 SYDVKM. This CDR3 has 16 residues. J gave up 3 bases and V 2 bases, and 6 bases lay outside the gene matches. The CDR3 DNA is TGTGCCAGCAGTTTACTCGGGACAGTCCCTAATGAAAAACTGTTTTTT. Amino acid sequence: CASSLLGTVPNEKLFF.

The chain employs TRBV24-1 and TRBJ2-3; the D gene is possibly TRBD2 (7 bases). Germline-derived CDR1 and CDR2 are KGHDR and SFDVKD. Trimming cost V 3 bases and J 0 bases, with 12 bases left between them. CDR3 length equals 16 residues. The CDR3 loop is CATSDRGGASTDTQYF. The CDR3 DNA sequence: TGTGCCACCAGTGATAGGGGGGGGGCTAGCACAGATACGCAGTATTTT.

This clone was seen more than once but under ten times. As DNA, the CDR3 is TGTGCCTGGAGTGTACGGAGCGATGGAAACACCATATATTTT. Protein sequence: CAWSVRSDGNTIYF. The V gene is TRBV30, the J gene TRBJ1-3, with no clear D. The CDR3 is 14 residues long. Germline V gives CDR1 GTSNPN, CDR2 SVGIG (reference sequence). V was clipped by 0 bases and J by 3 bases, with 9 bases between them. The full variable domain, with the rest looked up from reference TRBV30 and TRBJ1-3, is SQTIHQWPATLVQPVGSPLSLECTVEGTSNPNLYWYRQAAGRGLQLLFYSVGIGQISSEVPQNLSASRPQDRQFILSSKKLLLSDSGFYLCAWSVRSDGNTIYFGEGSWLTVV.

This chain uses TRBV27 with TRBJ1-6, with 7 bases aligning to TRBD1. The junction had 6 bases not matched to a gene; V was cut back by 4 bases and J by 6 bases. The CDR3 is made up of 15 amino acids. Germline CDR1 reads MNHEY; CDR2 reads SMNVEV (reference sequence). CDR3 amino acids: CASSSQGVINSPLHF. DNA of the CDR3: TGTGCCAGCAGTTCCCAGGGGGTGATTAATTCACCCCTCCACTTT.

The chain couples TRBV7-9 to TRBJ2-1; D is undetermined. V shed 5 bases and J shed 5 bases, with 13 bases lying between them. CDR1 SEHNR and CDR2 FQNEAQ come from the germline V gene (reference sequence). The CDR3 loop spans 14 amino acids. CDR3 sequence: CASSQRLLNNEQFF. The CDR3 nucleotides read TGTGCCAGCAGCCAGAGGTTGCTGAACAATGAGCAGTTCTTC.

The chain combines TRBV15 with TRBJ1-1; TRBD1 matches 8 bases. In germline, CDR1 is LNHNV, CDR2 YYDKDF (reference sequence). The J segment lost 0 bases and the V segment lost 5 bases, leaving 2 bases of the junction unmatched. This CDR3 comprises 14 residues. The DNA of the CDR3 is TGTGCCACCAGCGGGGGACAGGTGAACACTGAAGCTTTCTTT. Translation: CATSGGQVNTEAFF.

The CDR3 nucleotides read TGTGCCAGCAGTCCCCCTAGCGGGGCCACAGATACGCAGTATTTT. Translating gives CASSPPSGATDTQYF. The rearrangement links TRBV2 to TRBJ2-3; 9 bases are shared with TRBD2. This CDR3 comprises 15 residues. Germline CDR1 SNHLY, CDR2 FYNNEI. The ends lost 5 bases at V and 2 bases at J; junction bases unmatched: 5.

This chain uses TRBV4-1 with TRBJ1-4; 11 bases fit TRBD1. V lost 4 bases and J lost 8; bases outside the gene matches: 6. CDR1 is MGHRA, CDR2 YSYEKL, per germline. CDR3 length: 15 amino acids. For the CDR3, the DNA is TGCGCCAGCAGCCTCTCCGGGACAGGGGGAGAAAAACTGTTTTTT. Translating gives CASSLSGTGGEKLFF.

The chain has TRBV28 and TRBJ1-2; a possible D gene is TRBD1 (5 bases). Per the germline V gene, CDR1 is MDHEN and CDR2 is SYDVKM. The CDR3 runs 14 residues. V was shortened by 3 bases and J by 1 base, with 9 bases between the two germline ends. The CDR3 DNA sequence: TGTGCCAGCAGTTTGACAGATTTTAACTATGGCTACACCTTC. It yields the protein CASSLTDFNYGYTF.

This clone was recorded only once. The chain uses TRBV12-3 or TRBV12-4 and TRBJ1-2; the D gene is possibly TRBD1 (5 bases). Trimming shortened V by 3 bases and J by 5 bases, and 7 bases separated the two germline ends. The CDR3 runs 12 residues. The CDR3 spells CASSFGGYGYTF. CDR3 sequence (DNA): TGTGCCAGCAGTTTTGGGGGGTATGGCTACACCTTC.

This chain joins TRBV27 and TRBJ2-7; D is possibly TRBD2 (7 bases). This CDR3 has 15 amino acids. The ends were cut back, 0 bases at V and 4 bases at J, with 13 bases in the middle. Germline CDR1 is MNHEY and CDR2 is SMNVEV (reference sequence). CDR3 sequence reads: CASSLSGGAWYEQYF. CDR3 sequence (DNA): TGTGCCAGCAGTTTATCGGGGGGGGCTTGGTACGAGCAGTACTTC.

The chain has TRBV7-9 and TRBJ1-6; perhaps TRBD1 as D (5 bases). Germline assignment: CDR1 SEHNR and CDR2 FQNEAQ (reference sequence). Trimming pared 1 base from V and 7 bases from J, leaving 14 bases between. The CDR3 has 16 residues. Here the CDR3 DNA reads TGTGCCAGCAGCTTAGATTTTGGGGCCGGGAATTCACCCCTCCACTTT. Amino acids: CASSLDFGAGNSPLHF.

This rearrangement joins TRBV6-5 to TRBJ2-5, with 7 bases matching TRBD1. The CDR3 is 15 residues long. With V trimmed by 3 bases and J by 2 bases, 6 bases remained unmatched. Germline values: CDR1 MNHEY, CDR2 SVGAGI. In nucleotides, the CDR3 is TGTGCCAGCAGTTATAATCAACAGGGGCAAGAGACCCAGTACTTC. Its translation is CASSYNQQGQETQYF.